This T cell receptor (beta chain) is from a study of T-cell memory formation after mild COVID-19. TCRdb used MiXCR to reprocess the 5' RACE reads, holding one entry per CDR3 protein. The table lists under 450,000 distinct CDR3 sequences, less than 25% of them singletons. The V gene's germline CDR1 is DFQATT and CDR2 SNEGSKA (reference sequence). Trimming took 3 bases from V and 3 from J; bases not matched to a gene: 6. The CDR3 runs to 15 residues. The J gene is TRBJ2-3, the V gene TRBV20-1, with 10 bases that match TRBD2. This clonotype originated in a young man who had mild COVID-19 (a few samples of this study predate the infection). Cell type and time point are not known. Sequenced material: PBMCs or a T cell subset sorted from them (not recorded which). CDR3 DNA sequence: TGCAGTGCTAGTAGAGCGGGGGGGCCTACAGATACGCAGTATTTT. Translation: CSASRAGGPTDTQYF.